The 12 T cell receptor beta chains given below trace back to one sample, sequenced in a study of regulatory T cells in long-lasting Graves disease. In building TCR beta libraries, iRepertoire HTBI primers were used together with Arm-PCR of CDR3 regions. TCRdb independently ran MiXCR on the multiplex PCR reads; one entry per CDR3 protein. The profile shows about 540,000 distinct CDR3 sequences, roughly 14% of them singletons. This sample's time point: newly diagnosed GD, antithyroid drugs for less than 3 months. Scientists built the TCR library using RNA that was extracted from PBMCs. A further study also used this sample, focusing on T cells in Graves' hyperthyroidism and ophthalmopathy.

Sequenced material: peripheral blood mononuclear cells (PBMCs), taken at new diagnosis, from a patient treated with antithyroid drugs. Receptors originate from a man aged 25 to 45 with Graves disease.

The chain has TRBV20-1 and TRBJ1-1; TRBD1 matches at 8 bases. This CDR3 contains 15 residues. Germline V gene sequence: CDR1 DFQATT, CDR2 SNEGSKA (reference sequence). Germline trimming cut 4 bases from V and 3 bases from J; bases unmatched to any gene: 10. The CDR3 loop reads CSAKWAGGSDTEAFF. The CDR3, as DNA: TGCAGTGCTAAATGGGCAGGGGGCAGCGACACTGAAGCTTTCTTT.

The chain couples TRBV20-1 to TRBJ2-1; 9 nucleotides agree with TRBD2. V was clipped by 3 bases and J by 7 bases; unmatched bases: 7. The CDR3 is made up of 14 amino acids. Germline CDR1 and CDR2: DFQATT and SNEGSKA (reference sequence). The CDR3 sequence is CSASSPSGNNEQFF. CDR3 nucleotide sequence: TGCAGTGCTAGTTCTCCTAGCGGGAATAATGAGCAGTTCTTC.

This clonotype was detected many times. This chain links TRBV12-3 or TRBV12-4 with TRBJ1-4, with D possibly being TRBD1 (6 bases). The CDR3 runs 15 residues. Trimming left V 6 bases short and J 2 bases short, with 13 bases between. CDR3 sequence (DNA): TGTGCCAGCAGCGACACAGGGCCTACTAATGAAAAACTGTTTTTT. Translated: CASSDTGPTNEKLFF.

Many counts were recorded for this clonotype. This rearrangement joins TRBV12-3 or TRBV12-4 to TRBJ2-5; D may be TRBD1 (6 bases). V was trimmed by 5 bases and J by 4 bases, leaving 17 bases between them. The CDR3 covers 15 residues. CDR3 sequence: CASSPFQGSRETQYF. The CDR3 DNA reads TGTGCCAGCAGTCCCTTCCAGGGGTCCCGAGAGACCCAGTACTTC.

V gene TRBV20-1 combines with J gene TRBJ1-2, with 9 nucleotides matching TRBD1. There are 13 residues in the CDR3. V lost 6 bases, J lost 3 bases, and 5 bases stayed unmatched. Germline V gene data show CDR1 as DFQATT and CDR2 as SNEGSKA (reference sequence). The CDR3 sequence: CSAGDRVYYGYTF. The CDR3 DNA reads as TGCAGTGCCGGGGACAGGGTCTACTATGGCTACACCTTC.

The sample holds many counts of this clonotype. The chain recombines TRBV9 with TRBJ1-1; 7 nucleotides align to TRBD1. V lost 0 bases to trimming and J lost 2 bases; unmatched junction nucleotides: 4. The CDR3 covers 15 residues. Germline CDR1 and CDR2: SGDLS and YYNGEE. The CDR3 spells CASSVEAGGNTEAFF. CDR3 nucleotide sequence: TGTGCCAGCAGCGTAGAGGCAGGGGGTAACACTGAAGCTTTCTTT.

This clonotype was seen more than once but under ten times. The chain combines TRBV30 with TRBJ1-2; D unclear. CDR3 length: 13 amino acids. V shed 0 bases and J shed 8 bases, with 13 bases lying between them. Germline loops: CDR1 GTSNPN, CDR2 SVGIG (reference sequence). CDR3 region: CAWSVGGSGGYTF. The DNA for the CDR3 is TGTGCCTGGAGTGTGGGAGGGTCAGGCGGCTACACCTTC.

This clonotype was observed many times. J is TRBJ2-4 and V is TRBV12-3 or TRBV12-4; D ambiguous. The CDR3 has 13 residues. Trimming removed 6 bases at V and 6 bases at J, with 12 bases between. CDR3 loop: CASSPGRANIQYF. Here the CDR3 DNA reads TGTGCCAGCAGCCCTGGCCGGGCAAACATTCAGTACTTC.

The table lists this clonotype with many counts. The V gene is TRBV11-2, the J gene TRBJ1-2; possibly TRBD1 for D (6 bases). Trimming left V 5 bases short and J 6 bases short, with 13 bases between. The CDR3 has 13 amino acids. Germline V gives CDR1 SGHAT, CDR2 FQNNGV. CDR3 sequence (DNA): TGTGCCAGCAGCCCACAGGGAAGGAATGGCTACACCTTC. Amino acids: CASSPQGRNGYTF.

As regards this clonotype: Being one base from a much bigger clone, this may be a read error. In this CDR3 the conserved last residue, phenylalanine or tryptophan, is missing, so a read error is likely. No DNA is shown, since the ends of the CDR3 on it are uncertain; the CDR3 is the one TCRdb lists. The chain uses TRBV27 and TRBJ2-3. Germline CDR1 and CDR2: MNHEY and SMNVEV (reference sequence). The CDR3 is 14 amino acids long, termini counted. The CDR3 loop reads CASSLSAGVYEQYL.

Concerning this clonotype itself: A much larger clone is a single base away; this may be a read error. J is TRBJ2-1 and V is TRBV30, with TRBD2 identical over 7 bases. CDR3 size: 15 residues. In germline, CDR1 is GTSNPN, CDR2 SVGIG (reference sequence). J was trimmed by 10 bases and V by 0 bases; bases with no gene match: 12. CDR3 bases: TGTGCCTGGAGTGTACGGAGCGGGAACTCCTACGAGCAGTTCTTC. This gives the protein CAWSVRSGNSYEQFF.

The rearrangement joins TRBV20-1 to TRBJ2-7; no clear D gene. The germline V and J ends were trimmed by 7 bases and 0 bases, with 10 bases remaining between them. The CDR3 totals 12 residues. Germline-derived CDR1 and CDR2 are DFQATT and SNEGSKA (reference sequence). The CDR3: CSVGTSSYEQYF. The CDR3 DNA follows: TGCAGTGTAGGAACGAGCTCCTACGAGCAGTACTTC.